This T cell receptor beta chain originates from a study of blood T cells in healthy people across ages. Together with a sample-barcoded 5' primer, a J-beta primer mix was included in a second PCR lasting about 7 to 11 cycles. The authors tagged each cDNA molecule using a template-switch adaptor with 12 random nucleotides. One entry per CDR3 protein results from TCRdb running MiXCR on the 5' RACE reads. Of around 1,500,000 distinct CDR3 sequences in the sample, 40% to 50% were seen once. Germline V lookup: CDR1 SEHNR, CDR2 FQNEAQ (reference sequence). Between the trimmed V and J ends, which lost 2 bases and 3 bases, there was a span of 9 bases. The CDR3 is 14 residues long. Overall study findings and caveats: The study could not conclusively compare naive and antigen-experienced cells, given its unsorted PBMCs.

Comment on this clonotype: Antigen unknown.

The sequence came from a woman aged 18-29 years in good health. This chain connects TRBV7-9 to TRBJ2-3, with D perhaps TRBD1 or TRBD2 (6 bases each). Sequencing used blood. For the CDR3, the DNA is TGTGCCAGCAGCTTATCGGGGGCTACAGATACGCAGTATTTT. This gives the protein CASSLSGATDTQYF.